This TCR beta chain emerged from a study of blood T cell repertoires in COVID-19. Whole-study context: PBMCs, B-cell-depleted T cells, or T cells were the source of the cDNA or gDNA that made up the material.

From germline, CDR1 is SGHVS and CDR2 FNYEAQ. V lost 4 bases, J lost 8 bases, and 6 bases stayed unmatched. The CDR3 is 14 residues long. In the original analysis: How many nucleated cells were present was estimated from reference gene primer amplification. This table comes from immunoSEQ multiplex PCR, and its TCRdb copy is limited to in-frame clones, with some not included. V, J and clone size reflect that table, while D and trimming were determined from the DNA. The repertoire holds over 150,000 clones, roughly 84% seen once, with roughly 8.3% in the top ten. This clonotype was obtained from a woman between 55 and 75 years old with COVID-19, enrolled during active disease. This chain joins TRBV7-6 and TRBJ1-4; 8 bases fit TRBD1. The material sequenced was peripheral blood. The CDR3 DNA reads TGTGCCAGCAGCTCCGGACAGGGAGGGGAAAAACTGTTTTTT. This codes for CASSSGQGGEKLFF.